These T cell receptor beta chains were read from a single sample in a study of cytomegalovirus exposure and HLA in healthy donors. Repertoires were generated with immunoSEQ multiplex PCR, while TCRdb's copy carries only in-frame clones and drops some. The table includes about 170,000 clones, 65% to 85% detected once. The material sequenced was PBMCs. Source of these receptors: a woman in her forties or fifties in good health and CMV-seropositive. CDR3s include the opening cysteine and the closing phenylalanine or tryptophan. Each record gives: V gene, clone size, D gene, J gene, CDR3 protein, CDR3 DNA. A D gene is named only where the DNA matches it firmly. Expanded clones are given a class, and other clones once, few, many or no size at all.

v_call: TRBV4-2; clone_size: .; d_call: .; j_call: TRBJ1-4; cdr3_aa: CASSRGHQKGLNEKLFF; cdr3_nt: TGTGCCAGCAGCCGGGGACACCAAAAGGGGCTAAATGAAAAATTGTTTTTT
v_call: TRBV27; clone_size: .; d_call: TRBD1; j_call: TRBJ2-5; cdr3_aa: CASSSRRGQGRAQYF; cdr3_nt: TGTGCCAGCAGTTCTAGACGGGGACAGGGGAGGGCCCAGTACTTC
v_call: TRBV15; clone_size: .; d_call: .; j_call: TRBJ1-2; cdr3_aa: CATSRSFRDSAGGGYTF; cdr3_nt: TGTGCCACCAGCAGATCCTTCCGGGACTCGGCAGGAGGTGGCTACACCTTC
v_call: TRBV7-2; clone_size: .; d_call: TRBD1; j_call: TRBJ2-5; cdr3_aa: CASSSQGVQETQYF; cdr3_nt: TGTGCCAGCAGCTCCCAGGGGGTACAAGAGACCCAGTACTTC
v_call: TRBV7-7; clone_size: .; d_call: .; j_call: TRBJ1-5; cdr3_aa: CASSLERQVTSNQPQHF; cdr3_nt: TGTGCTAGCAGCTTAGAAAGACAGGTTACTAGCAATCAGCCCCAGCATTTT
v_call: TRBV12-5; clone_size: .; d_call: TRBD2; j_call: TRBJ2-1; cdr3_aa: CASGLVQAPRGGRFYEQFF; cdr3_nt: TGTGCTAGTGGTTTGGTACAGGCCCCGCGGGGCGGGAGGTTCTATGAGCAGTTCTTC
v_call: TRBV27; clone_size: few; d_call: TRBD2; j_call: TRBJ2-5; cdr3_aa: CASRPGLAGEWETQYF; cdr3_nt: TGTGCCAGCAGACCCGGACTAGCGGGAGAGTGGGAGACCCAGTACTTC
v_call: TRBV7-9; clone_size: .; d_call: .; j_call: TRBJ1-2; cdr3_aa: CASSFEGGGYTF; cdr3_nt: TGTGCCAGCAGCTTTGAAGGGGGTGGCTACACCTTC
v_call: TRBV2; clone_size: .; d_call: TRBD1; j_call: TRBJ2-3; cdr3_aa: CASSFGQGSTDTQYF; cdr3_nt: TGTGCCAGCAGTTTCGGACAGGGGAGCACAGATACGCAGTATTTT
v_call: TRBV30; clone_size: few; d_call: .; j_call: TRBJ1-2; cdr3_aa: CAWSRRRGYGYTF; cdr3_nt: TGTGCCTGGAGTCGGCGGAGGGGTTATGGCTACACCTTC
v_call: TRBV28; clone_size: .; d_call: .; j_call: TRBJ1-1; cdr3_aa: CASSLAQALNEAFF; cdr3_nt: TGTGCCAGCAGTTTGGCACAGGCCCTTAATGAAGCTTTCTTT